The 29 T cell receptor beta chains presented below share a single source sample, sequenced in a study of cytomegalovirus exposure and HLA in healthy donors. The PCR made use of 60 Vbeta and 13 Jbeta primers. Repertoires were generated with immunoSEQ multiplex PCR, while TCRdb's copy carries only in-frame clones and drops some. The repertoire includes fewer than 200,000 clones, 65% to 80% of them detected once, and 4.3% sits in the top ten. The specimen was PBMCs. Receptor source: a man aged 40-49 years in good health and CMV-seronegative.

This clone occurred a few times. The V and J genes are TRBV5-6 and TRBJ2-1; TRBD1 is a possible D gene (5 bases). The CDR3 sequence is 14 residues long. Germline V CDR1 and CDR2: SGHDT, YYEEEE. Trimming left V 5 bases short and J 4 bases short, with 13 bases between. In nucleotides, the CDR3 is TGTGCCAGCAGTGAAACCGGACAATACAATGAGCAGTTCTTC. This translates into CASSETGQYNEQFF.

This rearrangement joins TRBV9 to TRBJ2-1; no reliable D call. Trimming took off 0 bases at V and 4 bases at J, with 11 bases between the two ends. CDR3 length: 15 residues. The V gene's germline CDR1 is SGDLS and CDR2 YYNGEE. Written as DNA, the CDR3 is TGTGCCAGCAGCGTAGGTGCGAACTCATACAATGAGCAGTTCTTC. This codes for CASSVGANSYNEQFF. Looking up the rest from reference TRBV9 and TRBJ2-1 gives the full variable domain: DSGVTQTPKHLITATGQRVTLRCSPRSGDLSVYWYQQSLDQGLQFLIQYYNGEERAKGNILERFSAQQFPDLHSELNLSSLELGDSALYFCASSVGANSYNEQFFGPGTRLTVL.

V gene TRBV6-6 combines with J gene TRBJ1-1; 10 nucleotides align to TRBD1. This CDR3 has 16 residues. From germline, CDR1 is MNHNY and CDR2 SVGAGI (reference sequence). V trimming: 6 bases; J trimming: 4 bases; junction bases outside the gene matches: 11. In DNA form, the CDR3 reads TGTGCCAGCAGCCGGGACAGGGGATCCAGAGGCACTGAAGCTTTCTTT. Amino acids: CASSRDRGSRGTEAFF.

The rearrangement joins TRBV10-3 to TRBJ2-7, with 7 nucleotides matching TRBD2. The CDR3 extends over 13 amino acids. V trimming: 0 bases; J trimming: 7 bases; junction bases outside the gene matches: 3. Germline V gene lookup returns CDR1 ENHRY and CDR2 SYGVKD. CDR3 sequence reads: CAISESAGKEQYF. Written as DNA, the CDR3 is TGTGCCATCAGTGAGTCAGCGGGGAAAGAGCAGTACTTC.

The chain carries TRBV11-1 and TRBJ1-1, with D possibly matching TRBD1 (5 bases). This CDR3 region has 16 residues. V gave up 5 bases and J gave up 0 bases, with 16 bases separating them. The germline CDR1 and CDR2 sequences are SGHAT and FQDESV (reference sequence). The CDR3 protein is CASSPLGGTVNTEAFF. The CDR3 bases are TGTGCCAGCAGCCCCTTGGGGGGGACGGTGAACACTGAAGCTTTCTTT.

The chain links TRBV28 to TRBJ2-7; TRBD2 agrees at 10 bases. Germline assignment: CDR1 MDHEN and CDR2 SYDVKM. Trimming took 5 bases from V and 4 from J; bases not matched to a gene: 8. This CDR3 has 15 amino acids. Here the CDR3 reads CASSPLAGDGYEQYF. As DNA, the CDR3 is TGTGCCAGCAGTCCTCTAGCGGGGGATGGATACGAGCAGTACTTC.

Written as DNA, the CDR3 is TGTGCCAGCAGTTTATCGCACTCGGGATTCGGCTACACCTTC. This codes for CASSLSHSGFGYTF. This chain links TRBV27 with TRBJ1-2; D unresolved. The germline CDR1 and CDR2 sequences are MNHEY and SMNVEV (reference sequence). V was clipped by 0 bases and J by 8 bases, with 13 bases between them. The CDR3 has 14 amino acids.

The chain links TRBV7-2 to TRBJ1-4, with D possibly TRBD1 on 6 matching bases. Looked up from germline, CDR1 is SGHTA and CDR2 is FQGNSA. The CDR3 loop spans 15 amino acids. The V end was cut by 5 bases, the J end by 3 bases, with 13 bases between. The CDR3 coding sequence is TGTGCCAGCAGCCCGCAGGGGTTGTCTAATGAAAAACTGTTTTTT. This encodes CASSPQGLSNEKLFF.

The V call is TRBV7-9, the J call TRBJ1-5; TRBD1 might be the D (5 bases). V was shortened by 0 bases and J by 6 bases, with 12 bases between the two germline ends. Germline assignment: CDR1 SEHNR and CDR2 FQNEAQ (reference sequence). This CDR3 contains 15 residues. CDR3 sequence (DNA): TGTGCCAGCAGCTTAGCAGGCCAGGGCCGTCAGCCCCAGCATTTT. It translates to CASSLAGQGRQPQHF.

The chain combines TRBV14 with TRBJ1-6; perhaps TRBD1 as D (5 bases). CDR3 length: 16 amino acids. Per germline, CDR1 SGHDN and CDR2 FVKESK. V was trimmed by 1 base and J by 8 bases, leaving 15 bases between them. DNA for the CDR3: TGTGCCAGCAGCCAAGGCCTCGCTAGGGGTTATTCACCCCTCCACTTT. Translation: CASSQGLARGYSPLHF.

V and J are TRBV4-2 and TRBJ1-4; D may be TRBD1 (5 bases). This CDR3 has 16 residues. Germline loops: CDR1 LGHNA, CDR2 YNFKEQ. The V end was cut by 4 bases, the J end by 3 bases, with 15 bases between. The CDR3 sequence: CASSRDLGVANEKLFF. CDR3 DNA sequence: TGTGCCAGCAGCCGGGATCTAGGGGTAGCTAATGAAAAACTGTTTTTT.

The chain employs TRBV2 and TRBJ2-5; the match to TRBD1 covers 9 bases. The DNA end is more similar to TRBJ2-7, so the J call may be wrong. CDR1 and CDR2 from the germline V gene are SNHLY and FYNNEI. This CDR3 has 16 amino acids. CDR3 loop: CASSRARGQGVYEQYF. CDR3 DNA sequence: TGTGCCAGCAGCCGGGCCCGGGGACAGGGTGTCTACGAGCAGTACTTC.

As regards this clone: Other nucleotide sequences from this sample produce the same CDR3. The rearrangement uses TRBV2 and TRBJ1-1; 7 bases match TRBD1. The trim removed 6 bases at V and 2 bases at J, leaving 6 bases unmatched. This CDR3 has 14 residues. Germline V gene data show CDR1 as SNHLY and CDR2 as FYNNEI. The CDR3 region is CASSPRQGNTEAFF. CDR3 nucleotides: TGTGCCAGCAGCCCCCGACAGGGAAACACTGAAGCTTTCTTT.

The chain links TRBV5-6 to TRBJ2-2, with 8 bases lining up with TRBD1. Germline assignment: CDR1 SGHDT and CDR2 YYEEEE. J lost 6 bases, V lost 0 bases, and 7 bases had no gene match. The CDR3 has 16 amino acids. CDR3 loop: CASSLAGGNMAGELFF. CDR3 bases: TGTGCCAGCAGCTTGGCAGGGGGCAACATGGCCGGGGAGCTGTTTTTT.

V usage is TRBV30 and J usage is TRBJ1-5, with a weak D call TRBD1 (5 bases). The germline V and J ends were trimmed by 0 bases and 2 bases, with 8 bases remaining between them. Germline V gene lookup returns CDR1 GTSNPN and CDR2 SVGIG (reference sequence). The CDR3 covers 14 residues. CDR3 DNA: TGTGCCTGGAGTGTGGGGGAGGGCAATCAGCCCCAGCATTTT. It specifies CAWSVGEGNQPQHF.

This clone was detected only once. This CDR3 reads CASRGENRDNYGYTF. The CDR3 DNA is TGTGCCAGCAGGGGGGAAAACAGGGACAACTATGGCTACACCTTC. This chain links TRBV9 with TRBJ1-2; a possible D gene is TRBD1 (6 bases). Germline CDR1 reads SGDLS; CDR2 reads YYNGEE. Trimming removed 5 bases from V and 2 bases from J, with 16 bases in between. The CDR3 length is 15 residues.

The chain couples TRBV11-2 to TRBJ2-3; D is perhaps TRBD1 (5 bases). Trimming stripped 2 bases from V and 0 bases from J, with 18 bases between. CDR1 is SGHAT, CDR2 FQNNGV, per germline. The CDR3 loop spans 18 amino acids. The CDR3 spells CASSLLLDTVSSTDTQYF. The CDR3 DNA is TGTGCCAGCAGCTTACTCCTGGACACGGTTTCTAGCACAGATACGCAGTATTTT.

This clone was detected once. The chain is built from TRBV7-6 and TRBJ1-3, with 12 nucleotides matching TRBD1. The germline gives CDR1 SGHVS, CDR2 FNYEAQ. The CDR3 has 18 amino acids. V was clipped by 4 bases and J by 4 bases; unmatched bases: 11. As DNA, the CDR3 is TGTGCCAGCAGCTCATTCCGGGACAGGGGGCGCCAAGGAAACACCATATATTTT. Amino acids: CASSSFRDRGRQGNTIYF.

J is TRBJ1-2 and V is TRBV29-1; D might be TRBD1 (5 bases). Trimming stripped 8 bases from V and 7 bases from J, with 23 bases between. Looked up from germline, CDR1 is SQVTM and CDR2 is ANQGSEA. The CDR3 contains 14 residues. The CDR3 region is CSFLASGLQGGYTF. DNA for the CDR3: TGCAGCTTTCTTGCTTCGGGACTCCAGGGTGGCTACACCTTC.

This sequence joins TRBV30 and TRBJ2-3; D gene ambiguous. This CDR3 has 14 residues. Germline CDR1 reads GTSNPN; CDR2 reads SVGIG (reference sequence). Trimming removed 0 bases from V and 2 bases from J, with 9 bases in between. The CDR3 DNA sequence: TGTGCCTGGAGTGTATTACAGAACACAGATACGCAGTATTTT. Amino acids: CAWSVLQNTDTQYF. Supplemented by reference TRBV30 and TRBJ2-3, the full variable domain reads SQTIHQWPATLVQPVGSPLSLECTVEGTSNPNLYWYRQAAGRGLQLLFYSVGIGQISSEVPQNLSASRPQDRQFILSSKKLLLSDSGFYLCAWSVLQNTDTQYFGPGTRLTVL.

This rearrangement joins TRBV4-3 to TRBJ1-3; possibly TRBD1 for D (5 bases). Trimming stripped 4 bases from V and 1 base from J, with 14 bases between. The CDR3 has 16 residues. In germline, CDR1 is LGHNA, CDR2 YSLEER. In DNA form, the CDR3 reads TGCGCCAGCAGCCCCTCTGGGGGGGGTTCTGGAAACACCATATATTTT. Its translation: CASSPSGGGSGNTIYF.

V and J are TRBV5-1 and TRBJ2-5; the D gene is possibly TRBD1 (5 bases). Germline lookup yields CDR1 SGHRS and CDR2 YFSETQ. The CDR3 runs 13 residues. Trimming pared 4 bases from V and 4 bases from J, leaving 11 bases between. The CDR3 sequence is CASSHEGAETQYF. In nucleotides, the CDR3 is TGCGCCAGCAGCCACGAAGGGGCAGAGACCCAGTACTTC.

The chain joins TRBV27 to TRBJ1-1; possible D gene TRBD1, 6 bases. Germline V gene lookup returns CDR1 MNHEY and CDR2 SMNVEV (reference sequence). This CDR3 has 16 amino acids. V dropped 6 bases and J dropped 0 bases, with 17 bases sitting between them. The chain's CDR3 is CASSHPGEGVNTEAFF. The DNA of the CDR3 is TGTGCCAGCAGCCACCCCGGAGAGGGGGTGAACACTGAAGCTTTCTTT.

The rearrangement joins TRBV19 to TRBJ2-5, with 8 bases lining up with TRBD2. Trimming removed 4 bases from V and 1 base from J; junction bases left unmatched: 5. Germline CDR1 is LNHDA and CDR2 is SQIVND (reference sequence). This CDR3 contains 15 residues. This CDR3 is CASSTPSGGQETQYF. In DNA form, the CDR3 reads TGTGCCAGTAGTACCCCCAGCGGGGGCCAAGAGACCCAGTACTTC.

The CDR3, as DNA: TGTGCCAGCAACCAATTAGCGGGACTGAACACCGGGGAGCTGTTTTTT. Its translation is CASNQLAGLNTGELFF. The chain has TRBV28 and TRBJ2-2; 8 bases are a match to TRBD2. Germline lookup yields CDR1 MDHEN and CDR2 SYDVKM. The CDR3 runs 16 residues. J gave up 1 base and V 7 bases, and 8 bases lay outside the gene matches.

The rearrangement links TRBV4-2 to TRBJ1-1, with D unresolved. The CDR3 runs to 16 residues. Germline loops: CDR1 LGHNA, CDR2 YNFKEQ. V was cut by 0 bases and J by 4 bases, with 15 bases left in between. CDR3 in amino acids: CASSQEGLRVRTEAFF. CDR3 DNA: TGTGCCAGCAGCCAAGAAGGTTTGAGGGTGCGCACTGAAGCTTTCTTT.

CDR3 in amino acids: CASSTTRPRETQYF. CDR3 sequence (DNA): TGTGCCAGCAGCACAACTAGGCCCAGGGAGACCCAGTACTTC. The rearrangement links TRBV7-2 to TRBJ2-5; a weak D match, TRBD2 (5 bases). This CDR3 has 14 amino acids. In germline, CDR1 is SGHTA, CDR2 FQGNSA. Trimming pared 5 bases from V and 5 bases from J, leaving 15 bases between.

This clone was recorded only once. This chain links TRBV18 with TRBJ1-2; maybe TRBD1 (6 bases). Germline-derived CDR1 and CDR2 are KGHSH and LQKENI. Trimming stripped 10 bases from V and 3 bases from J, with 18 bases between. CDR3 length: 14 amino acids. The CDR3 DNA follows: TGTGCCACTTCCGGGACACACATTTACTATGGCTACACCTTC. Its translation is CATSGTHIYYGYTF.

The chain recombines TRBV6-6 with TRBJ2-7; 8 positions agree with TRBD2. Germline lookup yields CDR1 MNHNY and CDR2 SVGAGI (reference sequence). V shed 7 bases and J 2 bases; nucleotides not matched to a gene: 4. The CDR3 has 13 amino acids. This chain's CDR3 is CASTQTSAYEQYF. The CDR3 DNA reads TGTGCCAGCACCCAGACTAGCGCCTACGAGCAGTACTTC.